This T cell receptor beta chain was retrieved from a study of shared T cell receptors in the human thymus. TCRdb's table, derived via immunoSEQ multiplex PCR, lists solely in-frame clones and lacks some. This table holds 720,000 or so clones, 80% to 90% found once. The CDR3 extends over 19 amino acids. The V gene end was trimmed by 1 base and the J gene end by 0 bases; junction bases not matched to a gene: 11. The germline V gene encodes CDR1 MNHNS and CDR2 SASEGT. These data were also reused for a study on human thymus T cells.

J is TRBJ1-3 and V is TRBV6-1; 8 bases match TRBD1. This receptor was identified in a girl less than two years old with a congenital heart defect. Sequencing was performed on thymocytes. CDR3 amino acids: CASSEGGTGFLSSGNTIYF. The CDR3 DNA sequence: TGTGCCAGCAGTGAAGGGGGGACAGGATTTTTAAGCTCTGGAAACACCATATATTTT.